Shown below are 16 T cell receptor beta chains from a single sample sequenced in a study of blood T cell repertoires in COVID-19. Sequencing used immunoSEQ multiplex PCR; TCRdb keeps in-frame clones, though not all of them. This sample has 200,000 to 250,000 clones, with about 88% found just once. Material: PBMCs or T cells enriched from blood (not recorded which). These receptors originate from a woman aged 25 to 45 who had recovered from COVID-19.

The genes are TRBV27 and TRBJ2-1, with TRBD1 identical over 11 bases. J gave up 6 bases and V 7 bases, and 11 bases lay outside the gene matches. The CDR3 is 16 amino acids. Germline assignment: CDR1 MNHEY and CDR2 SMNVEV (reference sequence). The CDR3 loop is CASTRIGTGGLNEQFF. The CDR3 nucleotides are TGTGCCAGCACTAGAATCGGGACAGGGGGACTCAATGAGCAGTTCTTC.

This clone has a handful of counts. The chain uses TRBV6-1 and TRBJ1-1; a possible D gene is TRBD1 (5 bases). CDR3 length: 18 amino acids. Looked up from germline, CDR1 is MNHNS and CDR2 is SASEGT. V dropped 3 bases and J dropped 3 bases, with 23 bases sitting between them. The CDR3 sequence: CASSDWGMGRGGDTEAFF. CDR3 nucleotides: TGTGCCAGCAGTGATTGGGGAATGGGAAGGGGAGGGGACACTGAAGCTTTCTTT.

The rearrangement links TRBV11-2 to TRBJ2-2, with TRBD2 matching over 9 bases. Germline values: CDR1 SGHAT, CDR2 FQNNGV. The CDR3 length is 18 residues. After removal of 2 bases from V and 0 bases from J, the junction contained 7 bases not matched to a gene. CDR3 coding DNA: TGTGCCAGCAGCTTAATTCGTAGCGGGGGACCGAACACCGGGGAGCTGTTTTTT. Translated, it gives CASSLIRSGGPNTGELFF.

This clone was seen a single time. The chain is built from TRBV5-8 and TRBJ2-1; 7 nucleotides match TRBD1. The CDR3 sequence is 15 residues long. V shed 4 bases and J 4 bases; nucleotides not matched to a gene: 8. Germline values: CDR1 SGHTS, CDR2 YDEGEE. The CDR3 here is CASSLRDRGYNEQFF. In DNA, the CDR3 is TGTGCCAGCAGCCTCCGGGACAGAGGATACAATGAGCAGTTCTTC. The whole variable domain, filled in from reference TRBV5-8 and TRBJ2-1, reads EAGVTQSPTHLIKTRGQQATLRCSPISGHTSVYWYQQALGLGLQFLLWYDEGEERNRGNFPPRFSGRQFPNYSSELNVNALELEDSALYLCASSLRDRGYNEQFFGPGTRLTVL.

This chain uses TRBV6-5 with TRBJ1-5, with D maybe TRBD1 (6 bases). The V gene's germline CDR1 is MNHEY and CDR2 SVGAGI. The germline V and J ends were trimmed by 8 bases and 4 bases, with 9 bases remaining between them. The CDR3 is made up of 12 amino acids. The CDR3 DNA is TGTGCCAGCCGGACAGAAAATCAGCCCCAGCATTTT. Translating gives CASRTENQPQHF.

CDR3 in amino acids: CASSPRFDSSTDTQYF. CDR3 coding DNA: TGTGCCAGTAGTCCGAGATTCGACTCTAGCACAGATACGCAGTATTTT. The chain links TRBV19 to TRBJ2-3; D is undetermined. The CDR3 sequence is 16 residues long. V lost 5 bases and J 0 bases, leaving 15 bases between the germline ends. Germline CDR1 reads LNHDA; CDR2 reads SQIVND (reference sequence).

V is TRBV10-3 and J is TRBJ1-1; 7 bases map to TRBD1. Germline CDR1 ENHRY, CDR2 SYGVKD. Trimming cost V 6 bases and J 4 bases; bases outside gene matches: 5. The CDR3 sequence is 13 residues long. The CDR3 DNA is TGTGCCATCAGAGTTACAGGGGCCACTGAAGCTTTCTTT. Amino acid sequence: CAIRVTGATEAFF.

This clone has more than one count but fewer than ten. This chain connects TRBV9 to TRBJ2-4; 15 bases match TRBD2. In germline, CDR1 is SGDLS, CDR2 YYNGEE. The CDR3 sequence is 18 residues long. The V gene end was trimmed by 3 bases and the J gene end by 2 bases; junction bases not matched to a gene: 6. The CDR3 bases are TGTGCCAGCAGCGCAGGACTAGCGGGGGGGCTAACCAAAAACATTCAGTACTTC. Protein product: CASSAGLAGGLTKNIQYF.

CDR3 loop: CASSAGTGSGNTIYF. The CDR3 DNA is TGTGCCAGCAGCGCCGGGACAGGGTCTGGAAACACCATATATTTT. This sequence joins TRBV7-9 and TRBJ1-3, with TRBD1 identical over 9 bases. Germline CDR1 SEHNR, CDR2 FQNEAQ (reference sequence). CDR3 length equals 15 residues. The trim removed 5 bases at V and 1 base at J, leaving 3 bases unmatched.

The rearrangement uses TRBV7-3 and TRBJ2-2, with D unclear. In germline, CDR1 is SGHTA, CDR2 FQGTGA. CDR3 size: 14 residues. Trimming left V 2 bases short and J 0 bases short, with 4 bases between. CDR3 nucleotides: TGTGCCAGCAGCTTACTCTCGAACACCGGGGAGCTGTTTTTT. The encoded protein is CASSLLSNTGELFF. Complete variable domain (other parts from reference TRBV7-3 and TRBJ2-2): GAGVSQTPSNKVTEKGKYVELRCDPISGHTALYWYRQSLGQGPEFLIYFQGTGAADDSGLPNDRFFAVRPEGSVSTLKIQRTERGDSAVYLCASSLLSNTGELFFGEGSRLTVL.

CDR3 DNA: TGTGCCAGCAGCCAAGGACAGGGGTGGTCCTCTGGGGCCAACGTCCTGACTTTC. Amino acid sequence: CASSQGQGWSSGANVLTF. The rearrangement uses TRBV4-2 and TRBJ2-6, with 8 bases fitting TRBD1. This CDR3 has 18 amino acids. The V segment lost 1 base and the J segment 0 bases; nucleotides outside the gene matches: 5. Germline values: CDR1 LGHNA, CDR2 YNFKEQ.

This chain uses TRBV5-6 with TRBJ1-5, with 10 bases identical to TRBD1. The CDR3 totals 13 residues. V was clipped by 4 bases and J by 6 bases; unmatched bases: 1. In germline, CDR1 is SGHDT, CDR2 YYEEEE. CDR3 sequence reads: CASSRDRGQPQHF. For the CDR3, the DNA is TGTGCCAGCAGCCGGGACAGGGGTCAGCCCCAGCATTTT.

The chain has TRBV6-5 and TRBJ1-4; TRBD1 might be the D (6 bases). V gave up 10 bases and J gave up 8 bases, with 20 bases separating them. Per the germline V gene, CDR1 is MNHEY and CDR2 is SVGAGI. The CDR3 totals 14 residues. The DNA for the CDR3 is TGTGCCACCCGACCGGGACAAGCGAAAGAAAAACTGTTTTTT. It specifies CATRPGQAKEKLFF.

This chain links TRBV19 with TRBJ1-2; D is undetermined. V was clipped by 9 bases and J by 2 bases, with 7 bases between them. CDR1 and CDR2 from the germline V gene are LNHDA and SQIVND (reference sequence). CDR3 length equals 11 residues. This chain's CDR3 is CASHWNYGYTF. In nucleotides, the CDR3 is TGTGCCAGCCACTGGAACTATGGCTACACCTTC.

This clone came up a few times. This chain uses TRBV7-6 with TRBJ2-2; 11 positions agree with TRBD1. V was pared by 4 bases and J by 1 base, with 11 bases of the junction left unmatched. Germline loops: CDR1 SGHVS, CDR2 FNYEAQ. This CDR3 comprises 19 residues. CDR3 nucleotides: TGTGCCAGCAGCTCCCTCGGGTGGACAGGGGGCGAGAACACCGGGGAGCTGTTTTTT. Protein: CASSSLGWTGGENTGELFF.

Here the CDR3 reads CASHHGGYTF. CDR3 DNA: TGTGCCAGTCACCACGGGGGCTACACCTTC. V gene TRBV6-4 combines with J gene TRBJ1-2; D is unclear. The CDR3 is made up of 10 amino acids. V lost 9 bases and J lost 8, with 10 bases in between. Per germline, CDR1 MRHNA and CDR2 SNTAGT.